Listed here are 19 T cell receptor beta chains from one sample, sequenced in a study of blood T cell repertoires in COVID-19. Using immunoSEQ multiplex PCR, the repertoire was profiled, and TCRdb retains in-frame clones only, with some absent. The data contain about 200,000 clones, 65% to 85% of them seen just once; the ten biggest clones take up 8.5% to 12%. What was sequenced was peripheral blood. These receptors came from an elderly woman with acute or convalescent COVID-19.

V is TRBV19 and J is TRBJ1-1, with D perhaps TRBD1 (5 bases). The CDR3 runs to 13 residues. Germline V gives CDR1 LNHDA, CDR2 SQIVND (reference sequence). V was shortened by 6 bases and J by 5 bases, with 13 bases between the two germline ends. The CDR3 loop is CASSEGARTEAFF. In nucleotides, the CDR3 is TGTGCCAGTAGCGAAGGGGCGCGGACTGAAGCTTTCTTT. Supplemented by reference TRBV19 and TRBJ1-1, the full variable domain reads DGGITQSPKYLFRKEGQNVTLSCEQNLNHDAMYWYRQDPGQGLRLIYYSQIVNDFQKGDIAEGYSVSREKKESFPLTVTSAQKNPTAFYLCASSEGARTEAFFGQGTRLTVV.

The chain recombines TRBV29-1 with TRBJ2-1; TRBD2 matches 7 bases. The germline V gene encodes CDR1 SQVTM and CDR2 ANQGSEA. This CDR3 comprises 15 residues. Trimming cost V 4 bases and J 7 bases; bases outside gene matches: 13. The CDR3 sequence is CSVVIAGAGLNEQFF. The DNA for the CDR3 is TGCAGCGTTGTCATTGCGGGAGCCGGCTTGAATGAGCAGTTCTTC.

The V gene is TRBV19, the J gene TRBJ2-7, with 7 bases matching TRBD1. After removal of 7 bases from V and 1 base from J, the junction contained 7 bases not matched to a gene. This CDR3 is built from 14 residues. The V gene's germline CDR1 is LNHDA and CDR2 SQIVND (reference sequence). The CDR3 sequence is CASKRADRSYEQYF. For the CDR3, the DNA is TGTGCCAGTAAGAGGGCGGACAGGTCCTACGAGCAGTACTTC.

This chain links TRBV7-9 with TRBJ1-1; 7 bases align to TRBD1. The CDR3 has 15 amino acids. Germline CDR1 and CDR2: SEHNR and FQNEAQ (reference sequence). Trimming removed 5 bases from V and 9 bases from J; junction bases left unmatched: 15. The CDR3 here is CASSLVPSDRVKAFF. The CDR3 DNA reads as TGTGCCAGCAGCCTAGTCCCCTCTGACAGGGTGAAAGCTTTCTTT.

This clone has just a few counts. The chain combines TRBV11-3 with TRBJ1-2; D not resolved. Germline V gene sequence: CDR1 SGHNT, CDR2 YENEEA. CDR3 length: 12 residues. V lost 3 bases and J 8 bases, leaving 10 bases between the germline ends. The CDR3 region is CASSFAFGGYTF. As DNA, the CDR3 is TGTGCCAGCAGCTTTGCATTCGGGGGCTACACCTTC.

The J gene is TRBJ2-2, the V gene TRBV5-4; 9 bases are shared with TRBD2. There are 16 residues in the CDR3. The germline V gene encodes CDR1 SGHNT and CDR2 YYREEE (reference sequence). J lost 1 base, V lost 5 bases, and 6 bases had no gene match. The CDR3: CASSPSGGRNTGELFF. The CDR3 DNA reads as TGTGCCAGCAGTCCGAGCGGGGGGCGGAACACCGGGGAGCTGTTTTTT.

This clone was seen once. V gene TRBV7-8 combines with J gene TRBJ2-7; 9 bases map to TRBD2. Germline V CDR1 and CDR2: SGHVS, FQNEAQ. There are 14 residues in the CDR3. After removal of 1 base from V and 2 bases from J, the junction contained 0 bases not matched to a gene. The chain's CDR3 is CASSLGGRAYEQYF. The CDR3 coding sequence is TGTGCCAGCAGCTTAGGCGGGAGGGCCTACGAGCAGTACTTC.

The chain joins TRBV3-1 (or the pseudogene TRBV3-2) to TRBJ2-1, with TRBD2 matching 7 bases. The length of the CDR3 is 13 residues. Trimming cost V 4 bases and J 7 bases; bases outside gene matches: 4. Germline-derived CDR1 and CDR2 are LGHDT and YNNKEL (reference sequence). This CDR3 reads CASSRREMNEQFF. Written as DNA, the CDR3 is TGTGCCAGCAGCCGGCGGGAGATGAATGAGCAGTTCTTC.

V gene TRBV7-2 combines with J gene TRBJ1-6; tentative D call: TRBD1 (6 bases). The germline gives CDR1 SGHTA, CDR2 FQGNSA. The V and J ends lost 4 bases and 9 bases respectively, with 16 bases between them. The CDR3 totals 15 residues. The CDR3 sequence is CASSSLGGGGSPLHF. The DNA for the CDR3 is TGTGCCAGCAGCTCGCTGGGCGGGGGCGGTTCACCCCTCCACTTT.

The chain couples TRBV19 to TRBJ2-3, with 9 positions matching TRBD2. This CDR3 has 16 amino acids. The V segment lost 6 bases and the J segment 4 bases; nucleotides outside the gene matches: 11. The germline CDR1 and CDR2 sequences are LNHDA and SQIVND (reference sequence). CDR3 DNA sequence: TGTGCCAGTAGAGGGGAAGCGGGAGGTGGAGCAGATACGCAGTATTTT. Protein product: CASRGEAGGGADTQYF.

This chain links TRBV6-5 with TRBJ2-5; D is possibly TRBD2 (5 bases). The CDR3 covers 12 residues. Per germline, CDR1 MNHEY and CDR2 SVGAGI. V lost 4 bases and J 5 bases, leaving 8 bases between the germline ends. The CDR3 here is CASSSGTETQYF. DNA for the CDR3: TGTGCCAGCAGTTCGGGAACCGAGACCCAGTACTTC.

This clone was detected only a few times. J is TRBJ1-4 and V is TRBV10-3; a weak D match, TRBD1 (6 bases). This CDR3 spans 13 amino acids. V was cut by 2 bases and J by 8 bases, with 9 bases left in between. In germline, CDR1 is ENHRY, CDR2 SYGVKD. DNA for the CDR3: TGTGCCATCAGTGAGGGGACAAAAGAAAAACTGTTTTTT. It codes for CAISEGTKEKLFF.

This rearrangement joins TRBV5-5 to TRBJ2-2, with 14 bases aligning to TRBD2. This CDR3 spans 15 amino acids. Losses at the gene ends were 7 bases for V and 3 bases for J; bases not matched to a gene: 2. Germline loops: CDR1 SGHKS, CDR2 YYEKEE (reference sequence). This CDR3 is CASSGLAGDTGELFF. The CDR3 DNA is TGTGCCAGCTCGGGACTAGCGGGGGACACCGGGGAGCTGTTTTTT.

The chain couples TRBV9 to TRBJ1-1; 8 bases are a match to TRBD1. This CDR3 spans 17 amino acids. V was clipped by 0 bases and J by 0 bases; unmatched bases: 7. Per germline, CDR1 SGDLS and CDR2 YYNGEE. CDR3 nucleotide sequence: TGTGCCAGCAGCGTAGGGGGGACAGGATATATGAACACTGAAGCTTTCTTT. This codes for CASSVGGTGYMNTEAFF.

The rearrangement uses TRBV5-1 and TRBJ2-6, with 10 bases lining up with TRBD1. Germline assignment: CDR1 SGHRS and CDR2 YFSETQ. Losses at the gene ends were 3 bases for V and 2 bases for J; bases not matched to a gene: 5. The CDR3 spans 17 residues. The DNA for the CDR3 is TGCGCCAGCAGCTCCCGACAGGGGGCGGCTGGGGCCAACGTCCTGACTTTC. Its translation is CASSSRQGAAGANVLTF.

This clone came up a few times. The CDR3, as DNA: TGTGCCATCACCCCGGACAGGACGAACACTGAAGCTTTCTTT. Protein: CAITPDRTNTEAFF. This chain connects TRBV10-3 to TRBJ1-1, with TRBD1 identical over 7 bases. Germline trimming cut 7 bases from V and 1 base from J; bases unmatched to any gene: 6. CDR1 is ENHRY, CDR2 SYGVKD, per germline. The CDR3 extends over 14 amino acids.

The chain joins TRBV6-5 to TRBJ2-7; D is perhaps TRBD1 (6 bases). CDR1 and CDR2 from the germline V gene are MNHEY and SVGAGI. The CDR3 is 14 amino acids. V was shortened by 6 bases and J by 1 base, with 13 bases between the two germline ends. The CDR3 DNA is TGTGCCAGCAGGCCCGGACAGAGTTCCTACGAGCAGTACTTC. This encodes CASRPGQSSYEQYF.

This sequence joins TRBV7-2 and TRBJ2-3; D perhaps matches TRBD2 (5 bases). Trimming removed 5 bases from V and 4 bases from J, with 16 bases in between. Germline lookup yields CDR1 SGHTA and CDR2 FQGNSA. The CDR3 consists of 15 residues. The DNA of the CDR3 is TGTGCCAGCAGCCCAGATCGCGGGTACCCAGATACGCAGTATTTT. Translation gives CASSPDRGYPDTQYF.

V gene TRBV28 combines with J gene TRBJ2-1, with 10 bases that match TRBD2. CDR3 length: 19 amino acids. V trimming: 1 base; J trimming: 2 bases; junction bases outside the gene matches: 11. Per germline, CDR1 MDHEN and CDR2 SYDVKM. The CDR3 DNA sequence: TGTGCCAGCAGTTTATCCGGGACTAGCGCGACGACCACCTACAATGAGCAGTTCTTC. As protein: CASSLSGTSATTTYNEQFF.